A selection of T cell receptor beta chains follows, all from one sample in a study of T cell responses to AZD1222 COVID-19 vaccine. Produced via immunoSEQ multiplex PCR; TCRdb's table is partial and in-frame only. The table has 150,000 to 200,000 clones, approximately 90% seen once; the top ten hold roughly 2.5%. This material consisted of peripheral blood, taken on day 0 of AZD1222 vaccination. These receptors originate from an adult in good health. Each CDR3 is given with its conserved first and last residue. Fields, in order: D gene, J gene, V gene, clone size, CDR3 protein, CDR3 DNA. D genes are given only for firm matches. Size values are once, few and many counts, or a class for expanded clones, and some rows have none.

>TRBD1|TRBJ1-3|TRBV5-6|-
CASSGTRGPGNTIYF
TGTGCCAGCAGCGGCACCAGGGGGCCTGGAAACACCATATATTTT
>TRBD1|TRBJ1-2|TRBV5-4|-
CASSLTGGGYTF
TGTGCCAGCAGCCTGACAGGGGGTGGCTACACCTTC
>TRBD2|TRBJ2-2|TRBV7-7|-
CASSHDGLAANTGELFF
TGTGCCAGCAGCCACGACGGACTAGCGGCGAACACCGGGGAGCTGTTTTTT
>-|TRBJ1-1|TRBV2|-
CASSLQGNTEAFF
TGTGCCAGCAGTCTTCAGGGGAACACTGAAGCTTTCTTT
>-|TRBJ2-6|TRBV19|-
CASSIEASGANVLTF
TGTGCCAGTAGTATAGAGGCCTCTGGGGCCAACGTCCTGACTTTC
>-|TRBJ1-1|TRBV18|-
CASSPGANTEAFF
TGTGCCAGCTCACCAGGGGCGAACACTGAAGCTTTCTTT
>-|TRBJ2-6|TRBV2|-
CASSGRFSGANVLTF
TGTGCCAGCAGTGGGAGGTTCTCTGGGGCCAACGTCCTGACTTTC
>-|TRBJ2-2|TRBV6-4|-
CASSDTETGELFF
TGTGCCAGCAGTGACACGGAGACCGGGGAGCTGTTTTTT
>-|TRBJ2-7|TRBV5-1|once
CASTLGGGLYEQYF
TGCGCCAGCACCCTAGGGGGAGGGCTTTACGAGCAGTACTTC
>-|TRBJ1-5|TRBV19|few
CASSIEGRMGNQPQHF
TGTGCCAGTAGTATAGAGGGGCGAATGGGCAATCAGCCCCAGCATTTT
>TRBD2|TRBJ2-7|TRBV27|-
CASSTRWSGRAHEQYF
TGTGCCAGCAGCACCAGGTGGAGCGGGAGGGCCCACGAGCAGTACTTC
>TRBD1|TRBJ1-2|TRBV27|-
CASSSLGGQFGYGYTF
TGTGCCAGCAGTTCTCTGGGGGGACAGTTTGGATATGGCTACACCTTC
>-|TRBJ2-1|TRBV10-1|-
CASSELPRDGNNEQFF
TGCGCCAGCAGTGAGTTACCCCGGGACGGCAACAATGAGCAGTTCTTC
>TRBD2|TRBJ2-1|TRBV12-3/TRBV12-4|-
CASSETSGEQFF
TGTGCCAGCAGTGAGACTAGCGGTGAGCAGTTCTTC
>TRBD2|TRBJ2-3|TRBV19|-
CASSPATSGSTDTQYF
TGTGCCAGTAGCCCCGCGACTAGCGGGAGTACAGATACGCAGTATTTT
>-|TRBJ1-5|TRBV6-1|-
CASSEGAIRGQPQHF
TGTGCCAGCAGTGAAGGAGCGATACGCGGTCAGCCCCAGCATTTT
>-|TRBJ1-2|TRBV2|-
CASSVGQLAYGYTF
TGTGCCAGCAGCGTCGGACAGTTAGCCTATGGCTACACCTTC
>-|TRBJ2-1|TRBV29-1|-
CSVGLGNEQFF
TGCAGCGTGGGTTTAGGAAATGAGCAGTTCTTC
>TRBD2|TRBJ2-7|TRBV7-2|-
CASNLLAGGPEQYF
TGTGCCAGCAATCTACTAGCGGGAGGGCCCGAGCAGTACTTC
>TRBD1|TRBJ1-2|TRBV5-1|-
CASSLGTGAFTDGYTF
TGCGCCAGCAGCCTCGGGACAGGGGCCTTTACGGATGGCTACACCTTC
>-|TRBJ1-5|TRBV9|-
CASSVGGGDGQPQHF
TGTGCCAGCAGCGTAGGGGGGGGAGATGGTCAGCCCCAGCATTTT
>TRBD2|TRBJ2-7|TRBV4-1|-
CASSQGLAGEIYEQYF
TGCGCCAGCAGTCAGGGTCTAGCGGGAGAAATCTACGAGCAGTACTTC
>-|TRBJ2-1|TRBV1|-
CTSRIQPGLAGNNEQFF
TGCACCAGCAGGATTCAACCGGGACTAGCGGGAAACAATGAGCAGTTCTTC
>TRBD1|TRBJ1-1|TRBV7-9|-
CASSHRDRASEAFF
TGTGCCAGCAGCCACCGGGACAGGGCGTCTGAAGCTTTCTTT
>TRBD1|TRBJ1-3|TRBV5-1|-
CASSLGTASGNTIYF
TGCGCCAGCAGCCTCGGGACAGCCTCTGGAAACACCATATATTTT
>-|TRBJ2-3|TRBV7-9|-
CASSYTDTQYF
TGTGCCAGCAGCTACACAGATACGCAGTATTTT
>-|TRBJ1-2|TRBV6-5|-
CASSYGLEEGYTF
TGTGCCAGCAGTTACGGGCTGGAAGAGGGCTACACCTTC
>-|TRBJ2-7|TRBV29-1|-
CSVESDLSDEQYF
TGCAGCGTTGAAAGTGACCTTAGCGACGAGCAGTACTTC
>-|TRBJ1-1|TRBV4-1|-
CASSLKWRMNTEAFF
TGCGCCAGCAGCCTGAAGTGGAGGATGAACACTGAAGCTTTCTTT
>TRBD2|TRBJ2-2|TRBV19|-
CASTPGTSGRAQVGELFF
TGTGCCAGTACCCCAGGGACTAGCGGGAGGGCCCAGGTCGGGGAGCTGTTTTTT
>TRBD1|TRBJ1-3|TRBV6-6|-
CASIGGQLGNTIYF
TGTGCCAGCATTGGGGGACAGCTAGGAAACACCATATATTTT
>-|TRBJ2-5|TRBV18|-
CASSLDMQETQYF
TGTGCCAGCTCACTGGACATGCAAGAGACCCAGTACTTC
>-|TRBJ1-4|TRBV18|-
CASSPLTPGATNEKLFF
TGTGCCAGCTCACCACTGACACCGGGGGCCACTAATGAAAAACTGTTTTTT
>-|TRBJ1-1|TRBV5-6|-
CASSLGGGPEAFF
TGTGCCAGCAGCTTGGGAGGCGGGCCTGAAGCTTTCTTT
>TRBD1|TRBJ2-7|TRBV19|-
CASSIHRQGAILGYEQYF
TGTGCCAGTAGTATCCATCGACAGGGGGCTATCTTAGGGTACGAGCAGTACTTC